This entry lists 19 T cell receptor beta chains sequenced from one sample in a study of control samples from healthy donors and cancer patients. This table comes from immunoSEQ multiplex PCR, and its TCRdb copy is limited to in-frame clones, with some not included. The sample consists of about 100,000 clones, around 89% of them appearing once. The sample consisted of blood. The source is a man aged 25-45 years in good health.

The chain links TRBV7-9 to TRBJ1-2; D uncertain. The CDR3 loop spans 13 amino acids. Germline V gene lookup returns CDR1 SEHNR and CDR2 FQNEAQ (reference sequence). Trimming pared 1 base from V and 8 bases from J, leaving 11 bases between. The CDR3 DNA reads TGTGCCAGCAGCTTAGGCAGGTCAGGAGGCTACACCTTC. Residues: CASSLGRSGGYTF.

This rearrangement joins TRBV10-1 to TRBJ2-1; a weak D match, TRBD2 (5 bases). Germline CDR1 is WNHNN and CDR2 is SYGVQD (reference sequence). V gave up 3 bases and J gave up 7 bases, with 13 bases separating them. The CDR3 is made up of 14 amino acids. The CDR3: CASSDPLANNEQFF. Written as DNA, the CDR3 is TGCGCCAGCAGTGACCCGCTAGCTAATAATGAGCAGTTCTTC.

The V call is TRBV11-2, the J call TRBJ1-2; unclear D gene. The germline gives CDR1 SGHAT, CDR2 FQNNGV. Trimming pared 0 bases from V and 1 base from J, leaving 12 bases between. This CDR3 has 16 amino acids. The CDR3 spells CASSLDRAALNYGYTF. CDR3 coding DNA: TGTGCCAGCAGCTTAGATCGGGCAGCTCTTAACTATGGCTACACCTTC.

The V call is TRBV6-6, the J call TRBJ1-6; D unresolved. Per the germline V gene, CDR1 is MNHNY and CDR2 is SVGAGI (reference sequence). CDR3 length: 16 amino acids. Between the trimmed V and J ends, which lost 0 bases and 10 bases, there was a span of 16 bases. The CDR3 here is CASSYSIPSPMSPLHF. Written as DNA, the CDR3 is TGTGCCAGCAGTTACTCTATTCCATCACCAATGTCACCCCTCCACTTT.

V usage is TRBV18 and J usage is TRBJ1-2; D gene ambiguous. The V end was cut by 0 bases, the J end by 4 bases, with 9 bases between. The germline gives CDR1 KGHSH, CDR2 LQKENI. The CDR3 loop spans 14 amino acids. The CDR3 region has the DNA TGTGCCAGCTCACCACCGAACAGCCCCTATGGCTACACCTTC. It translates to CASSPPNSPYGYTF.

The chain recombines TRBV27 with TRBJ2-2; D possibly corresponds to TRBD2 (5 bases). The germline CDR1 and CDR2 sequences are MNHEY and SMNVEV (reference sequence). The CDR3 consists of 11 residues. Trimming left V 8 bases short and J 9 bases short, with 10 bases between. The CDR3 reads CASLGVRELFF. CDR3 DNA: TGTGCCAGCCTCGGGGTCCGGGAGCTGTTTTTT.

The rearrangement links TRBV29-1 to TRBJ2-6, with a weak D call TRBD2 (5 bases). Germline CDR1 reads SQVTM; CDR2 reads ANQGSEA. The CDR3 length is 15 residues. With 4 bases removed from V and 3 bases from J, the gap between germline ends came to 13 bases. In nucleotides, the CDR3 is TGCAGCGTTGTACCCGAGGGTGATGGGGCCAACGTCCTGACTTTC. This translates into CSVVPEGDGANVLTF.

This clone was observed a single time. The genes are TRBV6-4 and TRBJ1-5; D not resolved. The CDR3 sequence is 14 residues long. Germline-derived CDR1 and CDR2 are MRHNA and SNTAGT. The V end was cut by 2 bases, the J end by 6 bases, with 11 bases between. The CDR3 DNA is TGTGCCAGCAGTGACACCCATGGTAGTCAGCCCCAGCATTTT. This codes for CASSDTHGSQPQHF.

The V gene is TRBV10-3, the J gene TRBJ1-2; D remains ambiguous. Germline assignment: CDR1 ENHRY and CDR2 SYGVKD. The ends were cut back, 3 bases at V and 8 bases at J, with 13 bases in the middle. This CDR3 contains 13 residues. Written as DNA, the CDR3 is TGTGCCATCAGTGAAGGGCAAGGAAGCGGCTACACCTTC. Translation: CAISEGQGSGYTF.

This clone has only a few counts. V gene TRBV5-1 combines with J gene TRBJ1-5, with TRBD1 as a possible D gene (5 bases). The CDR3 is 15 amino acids. The V gene lost 4 bases and the J gene lost 2 bases, with 13 bases spanning the gap. CDR1 and CDR2 from the germline V gene are SGHRS and YFSETQ. As DNA, the CDR3 is TGCGCCAGCAGCCCCCAAACGGGGGGCAATCAGCCCCAGCATTTT. Translation: CASSPQTGGNQPQHF.

This chain links TRBV21-1 with TRBJ2-5; whether TRBD2, the table's D call, matches the DNA was not checked. TRBV21-1 is a pseudogene. This CDR3 has 14 amino acids. DNA of the CDR3: TGTGCCAGCAGCAAACACTCATATCAAGAGACCCAGTACTTC. Protein product: CASSKHSYQETQYF.

V gene TRBV7-9 combines with J gene TRBJ2-2; either TRBD1 or TRBD2 may fit D (5 bases each). Trimming left V 5 bases short and J 7 bases short, with 14 bases between. Germline V gene lookup returns CDR1 SEHNR and CDR2 FQNEAQ (reference sequence). CDR3 length equals 14 residues. The CDR3 sequence: CASSAGTPGGELFF. The CDR3 region has the DNA TGTGCCAGCAGCGCAGGGACGCCCGGCGGGGAGCTGTTTTTT.

A remark on this clone: The junction differs from germline at one of its ends, possibly a read error. CDR3 DNA: TGTGCCAGCAGTGTAAGCGGCTATGGCCACACCTTC. Protein product: CASSVSGYGHTF. The chain joins TRBV2 to TRBJ1-2; no reliable D call. This CDR3 has 12 amino acids. The germline V gene has CDR1 SNHLY and CDR2 FYNNEI.

The genes are TRBV4-1 and TRBJ1-1, with 7 bases identical to TRBD1. The CDR3 totals 14 residues. After removal of 2 bases from V and 4 bases from J, the junction contained 4 bases not matched to a gene. Germline CDR1 reads MGHRA; CDR2 reads YSYEKL. The CDR3 nucleotides are TGCGCCAGCAGCCAAAAACAGGGGACCACTGAAGCTTTCTTT. It is translated as CASSQKQGTTEAFF.

The chain couples TRBV4-1 to TRBJ2-3; no clear D gene. The V gene's germline CDR1 is MGHRA and CDR2 YSYEKL. The V and J ends lost 3 bases and 0 bases respectively, with 13 bases between them. The CDR3 extends over 16 amino acids. This chain's CDR3 is CASSHLGRKSTDTQYF. In nucleotides, the CDR3 is TGCGCCAGCAGCCATCTAGGCAGAAAAAGCACAGATACGCAGTATTTT.

The V gene is TRBV2, the J gene TRBJ2-3; D may correspond to TRBD1 or TRBD2 (6 bases each). The CDR3 runs to 13 residues. Trimming took off 6 bases at V and 2 bases at J, with 9 bases between the two ends. The germline V gene has CDR1 SNHLY and CDR2 FYNNEI. This CDR3 reads CASSGGSTDTQYF. In DNA form, the CDR3 reads TGTGCCAGCAGCGGGGGCTCCACAGATACGCAGTATTTT.

The chain recombines TRBV27 with TRBJ2-7; no definite D call. CDR1 and CDR2 (germline): MNHEY, SMNVEV (reference sequence). The V end lost 2 bases, the J end lost 4 bases, and 6 bases lay between the germline ends. The CDR3 is 12 amino acids. CDR3 DNA: TGTGCCAGCAGTTTAATAGGGTACGAGCAGTACTTC. Encoded protein: CASSLIGYEQYF.

The V gene is TRBV5-4, the J gene TRBJ1-1, with TRBD1 matching over 8 bases. V dropped 4 bases and J dropped 1; count of bases not matched to a gene: 3. CDR3 size: 14 residues. CDR1 is SGHNT, CDR2 YYREEE, per germline (reference sequence). CDR3: CASSKTGENTEAFF. The CDR3, as DNA: TGTGCCAGCAGCAAGACAGGGGAGAACACTGAAGCTTTCTTT.

The chain recombines TRBV5-6 with TRBJ2-4; no firm D call. The CDR3 has 15 residues. V lost 4 bases, J lost 0 bases, and 11 bases lay in between. From germline, CDR1 is SGHDT and CDR2 YYEEEE. The CDR3 bases are TGTGCCAGCAGCCAGGCCGGATTAGCCAAAAACATTCAGTACTTC. Amino acids: CASSQAGLAKNIQYF.